These T cell receptor beta chains were read from a single sample in a study of T cells after yellow fever vaccination. TCRdb itself ran the 5' RACE reads through MiXCR, one entry per CDR3 protein. The sample consists of about 500,000 distinct CDR3 sequences, around a sixth of them appearing once. Specimen: PBMCs, collected 5 days after the first yellow fever vaccination. These receptors were taken from a man between 18 and 29 years old who received the YFV17D yellow fever vaccine. Each CDR3 is given with its conserved first and last residue. The D gene is left open where the match is weak. Not every row has a clone size; where given, it reads once, few, many or a size class.

j_call | v_call | d_call | clone_size | cdr3_nt | cdr3_aa
TRBJ2-4 | TRBV5-1 | NA | NA | TGCGCCAGCAGCTTGGGACAGACACTAGCCAAAAACATTCAGTACTTC | CASSLGQTLAKNIQYF
TRBJ2-3 | TRBV4-3 | NA | few | TGCGCCAGCAGCCAAGGCTGGGGGTCCACAGATACGCAGTATTTT | CASSQGWGSTDTQYF
TRBJ1-4 | TRBV10-3 | TRBD1 | NA | TGTGCCACTCGGGGACAGGTTTCTAATGAAAAACTGTTTTTT | CATRGQVSNEKLFF
TRBJ2-1 | TRBV3-1 | NA | NA | TGTGCCAGCAGCCAAGCGGGAACCTCCGGTAATGAGCAGTTCTTC | CASSQAGTSGNEQFF
TRBJ2-3 | TRBV7-9 | TRBD2 | NA | TGTGCCACCAGAGTCGGGGGGGCTGTAGATACGCAGTATTTT | CATRVGGAVDTQYF
TRBJ2-3 | TRBV5-1 | NA | few | TGCGCCAGCCAGCCCGGGGAACCCACAGATACGCAGTATTTT | CASQPGEPTDTQYF
TRBJ2-1 | TRBV20-1 | NA | NA | TGCAGTGCTAGACGGGCGGACAGTCCTAGGGATGAGCAGTTCTTC | CSARRADSPRDEQFF
TRBJ2-7 | TRBV6-1 | NA | NA | TGTGCCAGCCTAAGGGGGGGGCTCTACGAGCAGTACTTC | CASLRGGLYEQYF
TRBJ2-5 | TRBV7-7 | TRBD1 | many | TGTGCCAGCAGCTCCCGGACAGGGGGCGAGACCCAGTACTTC | CASSSRTGGETQYF
TRBJ2-3 | TRBV7-3 | NA | NA | TGTGCCAGCAGCTTAGATACGACTAGCACAGATACGCAGTATTTT | CASSLDTTSTDTQYF
TRBJ1-1 | TRBV19 | NA | few | TGTGCCAGTAGTATCGGGCTGCGGAACACTGAAGCTTTCTTT | CASSIGLRNTEAFF
TRBJ1-1 | TRBV20-1 | TRBD1 | NA | TGCAGTGCTGCAACGGGACAGGGATTCACTGAAGCTTTCTTT | CSAATGQGFTEAFF
TRBJ2-2 | TRBV5-1 | TRBD2 | NA | TGCGCCAGCAGCTTGCTTGGGACTAGCGTGTTAGATGCGGAGCTGTTTTTT | CASSLLGTSVLDAELFF
TRBJ1-5 | TRBV5-4 | NA | NA | TGTGCCAGAAGCTCCGCGGGGGAGGGAAATCAGCCCCAGCATTTT | CARSSAGEGNQPQHF
TRBJ2-3 | TRBV7-2 | NA | NA | TGTGCCAGCACCACTATTATGGGAGATACGCAGTATTTT | CASTTIMGDTQYF
TRBJ2-4 | TRBV2 | TRBD2 | few | TGTGCCAGCAGTGAAGTGTTGGGTGGTAGCGGGGACCAGTACGGCATTCAGTACTTC | CASSEVLGGSGDQYGIQYF
TRBJ2-7 | TRBV9 | TRBD1 | few | TGTGCCAGCAGCGTGGGATGGACAGGACCCTACGAGCAGTACTTC | CASSVGWTGPYEQYF
TRBJ1-1 | TRBV4-2 | NA | many | TGTGCCAGCAGCCAAGCAAGGTTCGAGGTTGGGAAAAGGGATTTCTTT | CASSQARFEVGKRDFF
TRBJ2-1 | TRBV5-1 | TRBD1 | NA | TGCGCCAGCAGCTTGAAGGGGGCTTATGGTGAGCAGTTCTTC | CASSLKGAYGEQFF
TRBJ2-3 | TRBV12-3/TRBV12-4 | TRBD2 | few | TGTGCCAGCAGACCTGGGACTAGCGGGGGATCCCCAGATACGCAGTATTTT | CASRPGTSGGSPDTQYF
TRBJ2-1 | TRBV5-1 | TRBD2 | NA | TGCGCCAGCAGCTTGTCTACGACTAGCGGGGGGGCCCTCAATGAGCAGTTCTTC | CASSLSTTSGGALNEQFF
TRBJ2-3 | TRBV5-1 | NA | NA | TGCGCCAGCACCTTTGGGACGTTGATCACAGATACGCAGTATTTT | CASTFGTLITDTQYF
TRBJ2-7 | TRBV5-1 | TRBD1 | few | TGCGCCAGCAGCTTTTATCCGGGACAGAACTACGAGCAGTACTTC | CASSFYPGQNYEQYF
TRBJ2-1 | TRBV7-9 | NA | NA | TGTGCCAGCACCCCGGGAGAGAGTTCCAATGAGCAGTTCTTC | CASTPGESSNEQFF
TRBJ2-3 | TRBV4-3 | NA | NA | TGCGCCAGCAGCCAAAAATTTGGGACAGATACGCAGTATTTT | CASSQKFGTDTQYF
TRBJ2-1 | TRBV20-1 | TRBD1 | NA | TGCAGTGCTAGAGATGCTGCGAGACAGGGGCCCAATGAGCAGTTCTTC | CSARDAARQGPNEQFF
TRBJ2-7 | TRBV5-6 | TRBD1 | NA | TGTGCCAGCACCCCGGGTGGGGGCAACAGGGGGGACGAGCAGTACTTC | CASTPGGGNRGDEQYF
TRBJ1-3 | TRBV5-1 | NA | few | TGCGCCAGCAGCGCTGACCCTCCCGGCTCTGGAAACACCATATATTTT | CASSADPPGSGNTIYF
TRBJ1-1 | TRBV29-1 | TRBD1 | many | TGCAGCGTTTTCCGGGACAGGGGCTTCGAAGCTTTCTTT | CSVFRDRGFEAFF
TRBJ2-7 | TRBV6-6 | NA | NA | TGTGCCAGCAGAGCACAGACATCCTACGAGCAGTACTTC | CASRAQTSYEQYF
TRBJ1-1 | TRBV7-9 | NA | few | TGTGCCAGCAGCTCGCAGGAGATGAACACTGAAGCTTTCTTT | CASSSQEMNTEAFF
TRBJ2-3 | TRBV20-1 | NA | few | TGCAGTGCTAAGGGAGAGGGCACAGATACGCAGTATTTT | CSAKGEGTDTQYF
TRBJ1-5 | TRBV10-3 | NA | NA | TGTGCCATCAGTGTATCGGTTGAGCAGCCCCAGCATTTT | CAISVSVEQPQHF
TRBJ2-1 | TRBV6-2/TRBV6-3 | NA | many | TGTGCCAGCAGCCGAGACAATGAGCAGTTCTTC | CASSRDNEQFF
TRBJ2-5 | TRBV4-1 | TRBD1 | few | TGCGCCAGCAGCCAAGCCGGGGGACAGGGGAAGACCCAGTACTTC | CASSQAGGQGKTQYF
TRBJ2-1 | TRBV7-2 | NA | few | TGTGCCAGCACCAGCAATCGGGCCTACAATGAGCAGTTCTTC | CASTSNRAYNEQFF
TRBJ2-3 | TRBV7-7 | TRBD2 | few | TGTGCTAGCAGCTTAGCGGGGAGTGGTACGCAGTATTTT | CASSLAGSGTQYF
TRBJ1-2 | TRBV28 | TRBD1 | NA | TGTGCCAGCACCTCGGACAGGGCCTATGGCTACACCTTC | CASTSDRAYGYTF
TRBJ2-7 | TRBV10-3 | TRBD1 | many | TGTGCCATCAGTGGGGGGCGGGACAGGGCGTCCGAGCAGTACTTC | CAISGGRDRASEQYF
TRBJ2-3 | TRBV6-5 | NA | NA | TGTGCCAGCAGTTACGACGAGGGTCCAGATACGCAGTATTTT | CASSYDEGPDTQYF
TRBJ1-3 | TRBV5-1 | NA | few | TGCGCCAGCAGCTTGGCCGGAGGTCTTGCTGGAAACACCATATATTTT | CASSLAGGLAGNTIYF
TRBJ2-7 | TRBV5-6 | NA | few | TGTGCCAGCAGCTGGGCCAGGGTAATCTACGAGCAGTACTTC | CASSWARVIYEQYF
TRBJ2-1 | TRBV12-3/TRBV12-4 | NA | few | TGTGCCAGCAGTGACGACCCGCAGTGGCATGAGCAGTTCTTC | CASSDDPQWHEQFF
TRBJ1-6 | TRBV19 | TRBD1 | NA | TGTGCCAGTAGTGGAATTGGACAGGGGAATTCACCCCTCCACTTT | CASSGIGQGNSPLHF
TRBJ2-3 | TRBV11-2 | NA | many | TGTGCCAGCAGCTCCTCCGCCGGGTCAGATACGCAGTATTTT | CASSSSAGSDTQYF
TRBJ1-2 | TRBV27 | TRBD1 | NA | TGTGCCAGCAGCCTAGGACAGGCTCATTTATATGGCTACACCTTC | CASSLGQAHLYGYTF
TRBJ2-3 | TRBV10-3 | NA | NA | TGTGCCATCAGTGAGGAAGGTACGCAGTATTTT | CAISEEGTQYF
TRBJ1-5 | TRBV4-2 | NA | many | TGTGCCAGCAGCCAAGATTCCGATCAGCCCCAGCATTTT | CASSQDSDQPQHF
TRBJ2-3 | TRBV3-1 | NA | few | TGTGCCAGCAGCCAAGATATGCGGACCAGGGCGCAGTATTTT | CASSQDMRTRAQYF
TRBJ1-1 | TRBV7-9 | TRBD1 | many | TGTGCCAGCAGCTCATTTGCTACAGGGGACACTGAAGCTTTCTTT | CASSSFATGDTEAFF
TRBJ2-2 | TRBV7-9 | NA | few | TGTGCCAGCAGCTCGCGGGGAATAGTCGGGGAGCTGTTTTTT | CASSSRGIVGELFF
TRBJ1-2 | TRBV7-8 | NA | few | TGTGCCAGCAGTGTCCGGGGAGGGGTCAACTATGGCTACACCTTC | CASSVRGGVNYGYTF
TRBJ2-6 | TRBV9 | NA | NA | TGTGCCAGCAGCGCGAGCTCATCTGGGGCCAACGTCCTGACTTTC | CASSASSSGANVLTF